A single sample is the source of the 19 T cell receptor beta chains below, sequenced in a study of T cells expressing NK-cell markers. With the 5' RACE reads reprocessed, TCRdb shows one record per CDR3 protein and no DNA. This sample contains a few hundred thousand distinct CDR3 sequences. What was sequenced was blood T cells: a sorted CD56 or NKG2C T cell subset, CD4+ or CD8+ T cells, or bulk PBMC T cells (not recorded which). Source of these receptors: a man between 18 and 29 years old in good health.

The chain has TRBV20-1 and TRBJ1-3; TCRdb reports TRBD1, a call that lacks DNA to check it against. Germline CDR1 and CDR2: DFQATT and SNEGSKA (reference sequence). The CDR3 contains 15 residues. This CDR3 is CSARTDAGSGNTIYF.

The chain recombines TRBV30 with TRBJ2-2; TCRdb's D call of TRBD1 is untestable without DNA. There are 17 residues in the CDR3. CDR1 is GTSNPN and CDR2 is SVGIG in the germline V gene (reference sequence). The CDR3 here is CAWRDRGWGRKAGELFF.

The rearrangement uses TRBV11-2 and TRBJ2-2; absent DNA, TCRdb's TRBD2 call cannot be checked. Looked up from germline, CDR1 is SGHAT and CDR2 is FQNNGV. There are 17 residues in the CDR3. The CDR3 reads CASSPFRAGGNTGELFF.

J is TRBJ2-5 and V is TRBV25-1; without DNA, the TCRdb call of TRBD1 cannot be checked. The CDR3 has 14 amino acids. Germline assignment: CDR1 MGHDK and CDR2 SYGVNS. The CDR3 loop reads CASSETGPKETQYF.

The CDR3 is CASSLSIAGQGITDTQYF. The V call is TRBV5-5, the J call TRBJ2-3; TCRdb's assignment of TRBD1 cannot be checked, as there is no DNA. The germline V gene encodes CDR1 SGHKS and CDR2 YYEKEE (reference sequence). The CDR3 has 18 residues. The entire variable domain, with the rest obtained from reference TRBV5-5 and TRBJ2-3, is as follows: DAGVTQSPTHLIKTRGQQVTLRCSPISGHKSVSWYQQVLGQGPQFIFQYYEKEERGRGNFPDRFSARQFPNYSSELNVNALLLGDSALYLCASSLSIAGQGITDTQYFGPGTRLTVL.

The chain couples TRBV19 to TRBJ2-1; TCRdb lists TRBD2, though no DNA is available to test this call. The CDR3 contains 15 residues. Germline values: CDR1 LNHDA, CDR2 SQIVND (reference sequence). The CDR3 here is CASSIDSGPYNEQFF.

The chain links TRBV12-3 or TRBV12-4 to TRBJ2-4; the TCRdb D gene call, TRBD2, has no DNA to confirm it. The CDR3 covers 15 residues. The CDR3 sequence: CASSLREGPSNIQYF.

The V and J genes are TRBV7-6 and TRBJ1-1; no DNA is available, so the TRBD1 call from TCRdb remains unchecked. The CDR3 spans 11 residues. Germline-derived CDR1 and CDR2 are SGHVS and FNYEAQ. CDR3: CASSTGTEAFF. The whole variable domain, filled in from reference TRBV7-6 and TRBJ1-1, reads GAGVSQSPRYKVTKRGQDVALRCDPISGHVSLYWYRQALGQGPEFLTYFNYEAQQDKSGLPNDRFSAERPEGSISTLTIQRTEQRDSAMYRCASSTGTEAFFGQGTRLTVV.

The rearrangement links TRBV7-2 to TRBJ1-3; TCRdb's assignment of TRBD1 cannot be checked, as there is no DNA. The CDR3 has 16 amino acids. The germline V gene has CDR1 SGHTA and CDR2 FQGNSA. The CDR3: CASTPDRDSRGNTIYF.

CDR3 loop: CASRLRVGELFF. The chain recombines TRBV28 with TRBJ2-2; TCRdb's D gene call, TRBD1, goes unchecked for lack of DNA. Germline assignment: CDR1 MDHEN and CDR2 SYDVKM. The CDR3 contains 12 residues.

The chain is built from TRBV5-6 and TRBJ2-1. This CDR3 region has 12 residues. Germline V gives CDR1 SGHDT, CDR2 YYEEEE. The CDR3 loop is CASSLASEKQFF.

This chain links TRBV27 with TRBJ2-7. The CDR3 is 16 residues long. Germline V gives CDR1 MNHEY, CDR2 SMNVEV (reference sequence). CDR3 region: CASSLSPPDGTYEQYF.

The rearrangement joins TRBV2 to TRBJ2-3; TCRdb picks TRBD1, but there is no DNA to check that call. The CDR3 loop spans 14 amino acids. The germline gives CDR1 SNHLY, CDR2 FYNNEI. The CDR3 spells CASSVSPFGDTQYF.

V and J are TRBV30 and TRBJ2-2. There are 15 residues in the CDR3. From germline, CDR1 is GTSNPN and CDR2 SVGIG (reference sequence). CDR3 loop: CASQRSGVGTGELFF.

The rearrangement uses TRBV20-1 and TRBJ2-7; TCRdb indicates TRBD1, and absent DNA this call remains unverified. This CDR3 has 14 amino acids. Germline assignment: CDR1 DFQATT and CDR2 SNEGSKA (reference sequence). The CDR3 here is CSARPGRNSNEQYF.

The CDR3 here is CASRLHTGGQPQHF. V usage is TRBV6-1 and J usage is TRBJ1-5; with no DNA, the TCRdb D assignment of TRBD1 cannot be verified. Per the germline V gene, CDR1 is MNHNS and CDR2 is SASEGT. This CDR3 has 14 amino acids.

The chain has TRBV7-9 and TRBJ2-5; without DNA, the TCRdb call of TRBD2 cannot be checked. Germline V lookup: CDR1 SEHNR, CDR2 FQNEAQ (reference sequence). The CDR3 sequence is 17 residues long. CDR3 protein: CASSLAGTSGSQETQYF.

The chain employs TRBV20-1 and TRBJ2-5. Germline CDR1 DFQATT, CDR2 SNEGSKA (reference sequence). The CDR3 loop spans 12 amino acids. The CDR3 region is CSARKTGETQYF.

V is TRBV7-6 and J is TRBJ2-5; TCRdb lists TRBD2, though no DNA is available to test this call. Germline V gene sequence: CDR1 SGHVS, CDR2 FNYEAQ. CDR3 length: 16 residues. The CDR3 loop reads CASSLGVSGEQETQYF.